This T cell receptor (beta chain) comes out of a study of Tregs in tolerant kidney transplant recipients. Related graft donors supplied nonmyeloablative bone marrow transplants, and mixed chimerism was transient. The CDR3 has 13 amino acids. Unmatched junction bases numbered 5, after V lost 5 bases and J lost 3 bases. In germline, CDR1 is SGHDT, CDR2 YYEEEE. Clones were sequenced by immunoSEQ multiplex PCR, and TCRdb holds only the in-frame ones, with some missing. The data hold under 90,000 clones, with 90% to 95% observed a single time. The input for sequencing was CD4+ T cells from blood (PBMCs), taken 24 months after the transplant. V is TRBV5-6 and J is TRBJ2-7; 7 nucleotides align to TRBD1. The origin of this receptor is a human patient who received a combined kidney and bone marrow transplant. Some T cells may be provided by the graft donor. As DNA, the CDR3 is TGTGCCAGCAGTGACAGGGCCATCTACGAGCAGTACTTC. Its protein is CASSDRAIYEQYF.